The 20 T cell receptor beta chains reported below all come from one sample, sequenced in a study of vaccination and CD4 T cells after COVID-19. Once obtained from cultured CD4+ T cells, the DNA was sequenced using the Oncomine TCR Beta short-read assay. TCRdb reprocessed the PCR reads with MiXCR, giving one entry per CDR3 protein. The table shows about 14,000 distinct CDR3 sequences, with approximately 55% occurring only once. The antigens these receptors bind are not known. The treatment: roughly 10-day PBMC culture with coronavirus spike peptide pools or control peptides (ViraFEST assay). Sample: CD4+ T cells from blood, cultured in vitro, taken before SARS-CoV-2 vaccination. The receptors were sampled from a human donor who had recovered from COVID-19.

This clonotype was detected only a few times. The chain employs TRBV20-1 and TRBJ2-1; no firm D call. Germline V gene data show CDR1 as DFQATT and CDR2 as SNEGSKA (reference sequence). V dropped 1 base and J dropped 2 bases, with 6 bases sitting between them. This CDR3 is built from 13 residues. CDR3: CSARGLAYNEQFF. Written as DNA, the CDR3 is TGCAGTGCTAGAGGTCTGGCCTACAATGAGCAGTTCTTC.

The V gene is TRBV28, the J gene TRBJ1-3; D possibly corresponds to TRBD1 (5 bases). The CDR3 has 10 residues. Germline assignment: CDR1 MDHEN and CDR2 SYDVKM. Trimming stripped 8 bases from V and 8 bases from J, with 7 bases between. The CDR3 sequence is CASGGDTIYF. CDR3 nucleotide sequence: TGTGCCAGCGGGGGTGACACCATATATTTT.

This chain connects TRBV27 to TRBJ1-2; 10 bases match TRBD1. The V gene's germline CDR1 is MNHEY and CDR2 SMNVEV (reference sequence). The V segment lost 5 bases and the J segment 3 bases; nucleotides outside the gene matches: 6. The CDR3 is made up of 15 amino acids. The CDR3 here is CASSLFGTGDYGYTF. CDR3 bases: TGTGCCAGCAGTCTTTTTGGGACAGGGGACTATGGCTACACCTTC.

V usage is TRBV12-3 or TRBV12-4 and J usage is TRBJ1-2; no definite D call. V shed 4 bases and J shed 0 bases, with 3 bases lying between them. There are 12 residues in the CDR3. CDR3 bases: TGTGCCAGCAGTTCCTCTAACTATGGCTACACCTTC. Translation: CASSSSNYGYTF.

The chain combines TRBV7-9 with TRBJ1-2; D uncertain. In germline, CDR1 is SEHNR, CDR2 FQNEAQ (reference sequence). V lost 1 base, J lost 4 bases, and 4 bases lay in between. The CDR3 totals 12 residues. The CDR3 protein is CASSLEVYGYTF. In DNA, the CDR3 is TGTGCCAGCAGCTTAGAGGTCTATGGCTACACCTTC.

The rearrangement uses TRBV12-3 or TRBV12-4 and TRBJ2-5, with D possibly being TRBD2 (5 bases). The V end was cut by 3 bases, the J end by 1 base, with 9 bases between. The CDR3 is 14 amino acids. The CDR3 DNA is TGTGCCAGCAGTTTTCGGGAAACCCAAGAGACCCAGTACTTC. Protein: CASSFRETQETQYF.

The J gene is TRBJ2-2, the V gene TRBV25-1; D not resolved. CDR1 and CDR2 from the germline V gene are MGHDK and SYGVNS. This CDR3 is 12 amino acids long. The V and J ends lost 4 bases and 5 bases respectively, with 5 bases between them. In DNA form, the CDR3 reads TGTGCCAGCAGTGTTGGGACCGGGGAGCTGTTTTTT. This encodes CASSVGTGELFF.

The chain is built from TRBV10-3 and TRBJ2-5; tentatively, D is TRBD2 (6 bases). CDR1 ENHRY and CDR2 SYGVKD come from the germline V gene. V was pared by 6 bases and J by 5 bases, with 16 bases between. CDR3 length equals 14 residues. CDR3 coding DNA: TGTGCCATCAGAAGGGGACTGGCTGGGGAGACCCAGTACTTC. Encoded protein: CAIRRGLAGETQYF.

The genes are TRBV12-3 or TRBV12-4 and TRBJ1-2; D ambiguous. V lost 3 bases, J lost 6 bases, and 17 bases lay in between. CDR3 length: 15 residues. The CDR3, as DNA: TGTGCCAGCAGTTTGAGCGAAAGTCGGTGGGATGGCTACACCTTC. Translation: CASSLSESRWDGYTF.

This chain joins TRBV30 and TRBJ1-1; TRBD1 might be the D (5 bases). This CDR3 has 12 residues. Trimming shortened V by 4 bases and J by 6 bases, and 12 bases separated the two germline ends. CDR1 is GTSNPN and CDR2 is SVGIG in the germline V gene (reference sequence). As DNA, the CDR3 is TGTGCCTGGACGCGGGGGACTTCTGAAGCTTTCTTT. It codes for CAWTRGTSEAFF.

This CDR3 reads CASNTWGGSTEAFF. The CDR3 bases are TGTGCCAGCAATACGTGGGGGGGGAGCACTGAAGCTTTCTTT. V is TRBV12-3 or TRBV12-4 and J is TRBJ1-1; tentative D call: TRBD1 (5 bases). The CDR3 length is 14 residues. The V gene lost 7 bases and the J gene lost 4 bases, with 16 bases spanning the gap.

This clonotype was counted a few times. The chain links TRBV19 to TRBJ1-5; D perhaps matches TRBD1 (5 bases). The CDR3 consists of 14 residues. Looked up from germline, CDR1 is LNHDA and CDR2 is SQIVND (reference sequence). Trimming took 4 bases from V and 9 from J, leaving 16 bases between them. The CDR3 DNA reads TGTGCCAGTAGTACCGGACATCGTACGGGGCCCCAGCATTTT. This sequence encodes CASSTGHRTGPQHF.

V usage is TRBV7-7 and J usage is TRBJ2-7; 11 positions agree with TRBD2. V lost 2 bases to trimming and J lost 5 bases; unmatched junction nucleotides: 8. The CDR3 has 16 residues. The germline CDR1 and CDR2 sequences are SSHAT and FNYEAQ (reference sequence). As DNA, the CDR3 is TGTGCCAGCAGCTTACCTCTACTAGCGGGAGTGGACGAGCAGTACTTC. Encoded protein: CASSLPLLAGVDEQYF. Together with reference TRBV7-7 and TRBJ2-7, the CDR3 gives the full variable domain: GAGVSQSPRYKVTKRGQDVTLRCDPISSHATLYWYQQALGQGPEFLTYFNYEAQPDKSGLPSDRFSAERPEGSISTLTIQRTEQRDSAMYRCASSLPLLAGVDEQYFGPGTRLTVT.

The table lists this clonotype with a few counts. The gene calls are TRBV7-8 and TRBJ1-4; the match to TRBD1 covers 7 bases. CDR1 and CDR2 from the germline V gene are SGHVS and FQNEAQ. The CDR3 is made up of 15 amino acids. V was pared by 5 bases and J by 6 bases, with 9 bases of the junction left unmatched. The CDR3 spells CASSPWDSRDEKLFF. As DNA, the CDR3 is TGTGCCAGCAGCCCTTGGGACAGTAGGGATGAAAAACTGTTTTTT.

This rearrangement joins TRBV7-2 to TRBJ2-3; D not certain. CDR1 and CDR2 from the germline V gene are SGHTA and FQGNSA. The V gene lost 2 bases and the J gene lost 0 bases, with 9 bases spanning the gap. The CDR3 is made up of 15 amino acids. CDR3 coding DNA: TGTGCCAGCAGCTTAATAGTCGCGAGCACAGATACGCAGTATTTT. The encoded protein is CASSLIVASTDTQYF.

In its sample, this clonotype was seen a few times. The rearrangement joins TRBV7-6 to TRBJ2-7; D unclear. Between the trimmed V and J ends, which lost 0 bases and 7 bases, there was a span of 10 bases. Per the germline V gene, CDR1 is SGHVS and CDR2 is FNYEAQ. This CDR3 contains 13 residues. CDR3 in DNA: TGTGCCAGCAGCTTAGCGTCACCTGGGGAGCAGTACTTC. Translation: CASSLASPGEQYF.

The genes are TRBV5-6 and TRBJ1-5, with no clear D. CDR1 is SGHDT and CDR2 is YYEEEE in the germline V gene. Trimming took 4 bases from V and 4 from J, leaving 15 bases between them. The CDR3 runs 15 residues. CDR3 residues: CASSLYGGGNQPQHF. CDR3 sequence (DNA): TGTGCCAGCAGCCTGTATGGTGGCGGGAATCAGCCCCAGCATTTT.

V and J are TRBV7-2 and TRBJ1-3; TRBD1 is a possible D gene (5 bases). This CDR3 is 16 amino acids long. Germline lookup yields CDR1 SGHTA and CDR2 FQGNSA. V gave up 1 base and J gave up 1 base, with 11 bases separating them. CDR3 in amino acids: CASSLEGSFSGNTIYF. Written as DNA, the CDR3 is TGTGCCAGCAGCTTAGAGGGGAGTTTTTCTGGAAACACCATATATTTT.

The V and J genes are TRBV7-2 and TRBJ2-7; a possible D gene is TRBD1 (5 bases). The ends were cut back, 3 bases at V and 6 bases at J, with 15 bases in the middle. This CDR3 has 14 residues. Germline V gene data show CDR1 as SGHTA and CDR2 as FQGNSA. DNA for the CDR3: TGTGCCAGCAGCTTCGACAGAATATCCGTCGAGCAGTACTTC. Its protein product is CASSFDRISVEQYF.

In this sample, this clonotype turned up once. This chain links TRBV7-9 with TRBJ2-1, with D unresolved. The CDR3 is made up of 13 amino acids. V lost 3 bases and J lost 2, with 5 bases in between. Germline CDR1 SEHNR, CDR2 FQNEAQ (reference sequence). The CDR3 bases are TGTGCCAGCAGCTTGAGCACCTACAATGAGCAGTTCTTC. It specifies CASSLSTYNEQFF. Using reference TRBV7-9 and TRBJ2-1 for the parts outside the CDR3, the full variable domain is DTGVSQNPRHKITKRGQNVTFRCDPISEHNRLYWYRQTLGQGPEFLTYFQNEAQLEKSRLLSDRFSAERPKGSFSTLEIQRTEQGDSAMYLCASSLSTYNEQFFGPGTRLTVL.